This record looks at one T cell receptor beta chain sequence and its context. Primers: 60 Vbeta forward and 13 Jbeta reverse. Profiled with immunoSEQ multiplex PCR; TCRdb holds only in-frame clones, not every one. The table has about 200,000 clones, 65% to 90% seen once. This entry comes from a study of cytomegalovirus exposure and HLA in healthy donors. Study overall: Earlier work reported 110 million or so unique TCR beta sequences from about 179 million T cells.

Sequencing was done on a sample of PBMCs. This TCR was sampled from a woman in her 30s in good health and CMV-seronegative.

CDR3 sequence: CASRLSDTGELFF. DNA of the CDR3: TGCGCCAGCAGGCTCAGTGACACCGGGGAGCTGTTTTTT. This chain uses TRBV5-1 with TRBJ2-2; D not certain. This CDR3 region has 13 residues. With 5 bases removed from V and 3 bases from J, the gap between germline ends came to 8 bases. The germline gives CDR1 SGHRS, CDR2 YFSETQ.